The present T cell receptor (beta chain) was sequenced within a study of shared clonotypes between healthy human individuals. This clone was found many times. Its specificity is unknown. Trimming left V 7 bases short and J 2 bases short, with 17 bases between. Per the germline V gene, CDR1 is SGHAT and CDR2 is FQNNGV. The CDR3 covers 15 residues. Healthy HIV-negative adults without recent acute infections or vaccinations served as donors. The protocol was immunoSEQ multiplex PCR, while the TCRdb copy is restricted to in-frame clones and leaves out a portion. The repertoire consists of about 530,000 clones, with over 60% occurring once and the leading ten covering roughly an eighth. Regarding the study as a whole: Investigators expected sequencing depth to affect clonotype sharing among donors.

This sequence originates from a woman aged 40 to 55 in good health. Some clones in this sample may be carry-over from other donors' samples. Sequencing was carried out using PBMCs. The genes are TRBV11-2 and TRBJ1-2, with a tentative D call TRBD1 (6 bases). The CDR3 spells CASTPFAGANYGYTF. The CDR3 DNA reads as TGTGCCAGCACCCCTTTCGCAGGGGCGAACTATGGCTACACCTTC.